These T cell receptor beta chains were read from a single sample in a study of cytomegalovirus exposure and HLA in healthy donors. TCRdb's table, derived via immunoSEQ multiplex PCR, lists solely in-frame clones and lacks some. The top ten hold about 4.5% of the sample, which has over 150,000 clones, 70% to 85% seen once. Input material: PBMCs. The receptors were sampled from a man aged 40-49 years in good health and CMV-seronegative. The CDR3 runs from the conserved cysteine through the conserved F or W. Fields, in order: J gene, D gene, V gene, clone size, CDR3 protein, CDR3 DNA. A D gene is named only where the DNA matches it firmly. Expanded clones get a size class; other rows say once, few or many, or leave the size out.

>TRBJ2-7|.|TRBV4-2|.
CASSQEGRGNYEQYF
TGTGCCAGCAGCCAAGAGGGCAGGGGCAACTACGAGCAGTACTTC
>TRBJ1-5|TRBD1|TRBV6-1|once
CASRQGKQPQHF
TGTGCCAGCAGACAGGGGAAGCAGCCCCAGCATTTT
>TRBJ1-4|TRBD1|TRBV5-4|.
CASSPRGEGAEKLFF
TGTGCCAGCAGCCCACGGGGCGAGGGGGCTGAAAAACTGTTTTTT
>TRBJ2-4|.|TRBV5-1|.
CASSLGETKNIQYF
TGCGCCAGCAGCCTCGGGGAGACCAAAAACATTCAGTACTTC
>TRBJ2-5|.|TRBV25-1|.
CASSDWGQGETQYF
TGTGCCAGCAGTGACTGGGGGCAGGGAGAGACCCAGTACTTC
>TRBJ2-2|.|TRBV4-2|.
CASRGLADPGELFF
TGTGCCAGCAGGGGGTTAGCGGACCCCGGGGAGCTGTTTTTT
>TRBJ2-7|TRBD1|TRBV9|once
CASSTGDRTFDEQYF
TGTGCCAGCAGCACAGGGGACAGGACGTTCGACGAGCAGTACTTC
>TRBJ1-5|TRBD1|TRBV15|.
CATSRPDRNNQPQHF
TGTGCCACCAGCAGACCGGACAGGAACAATCAGCCCCAGCATTTT
>TRBJ2-7|TRBD2|TRBV5-1|.
CASSLGEGYEQYF
TGCGCCAGCAGCTTGGGGGAGGGGTACGAGCAGTACTTC
>TRBJ1-2|.|TRBV4-1|once
CASSQAGNGGYTF
TGCGCCAGCAGCCAAGCAGGGAATGGTGGCTACACCTTC
>TRBJ1-2|TRBD1|TRBV27|.
CASRTTGTREGYTF
TGTGCCAGCAGGACGACAGGGACGAGAGAGGGCTACACCTTC
>TRBJ1-2|TRBD1|TRBV19|.
CASSDRGRAYGYTF
TGTGCCAGTAGTGACAGGGGAAGGGCCTATGGCTACACCTTC
>TRBJ2-7|TRBD1|TRBV15|once
CATSRARTGSYEQYF
TGTGCCACCAGCAGAGCCCGGACAGGCTCCTACGAGCAGTACTTC
>TRBJ1-3|.|TRBV5-4|.
CASSPDTFSGNTIYF
TGTGCCAGCAGCCCCGACACTTTCTCTGGAAACACCATATATTTT
>TRBJ2-3|TRBD2|TRBV5-5|.
CASSFRLAGGSDTQYF
TGTGCCAGCAGCTTCAGACTAGCGGGGGGGTCAGATACGCAGTATTTT
>TRBJ1-2|TRBD1|TRBV5-6|.
CASRPSGGYGYTF
TGTGCCAGCAGGCCCTCAGGGGGATATGGCTACACCTTC
>TRBJ1-4|.|TRBV23-1|few
CASSLGGETGF
TGCGCCAGCAGTCTCGGTGGGGAGACCGGTTTT
>TRBJ1-2|.|TRBV9|.
CASSPRSGGSYGYTF
TGTGCCAGCAGCCCCCGAAGCGGAGGGAGTTATGGCTACACCTTC
>TRBJ2-2|.|TRBV27|once
CASRSSGGLTGELFF
TGTGCCAGCAGGAGTAGCGGAGGCCTCACCGGGGAGCTGTTTTTT
>TRBJ2-3|TRBD1|TRBV7-8|.
CASSLGAGGFGDTQYF
TGTGCCAGCAGCTTAGGGGCAGGGGGCTTTGGGGATACGCAGTATTTT
>TRBJ2-7|.|TRBV5-4|.
CASSLEVGQDSYEQYF
TGTGCCAGCAGCTTGGAAGTAGGGCAGGACTCCTACGAGCAGTACTTC
>TRBJ2-1|.|TRBV9|.
CASSVAPFNEQFF
TGTGCCAGCAGCGTAGCCCCCTTTAATGAGCAGTTCTTC
>TRBJ2-7|TRBD1|TRBV7-2|.
CASSLESGQGAYEQYF
TGTGCCAGCAGCTTAGAATCGGGACAGGGAGCCTACGAGCAGTACTTC
>TRBJ2-6|TRBD1|TRBV29-1|once
CSVAGTGVNSGANVLTF
TGCAGCGTTGCCGGGACAGGAGTTAACTCTGGGGCCAACGTCCTGACTTTC
>TRBJ2-2|TRBD1|TRBV28|.
CASNLSDRTGELFF
TGTGCCAGCAACTTGTCGGACAGGACCGGGGAGCTGTTTTTT
>TRBJ2-3|.|TRBV6-4|.
CASSDKARTDTQYF
TGTGCCAGCAGTGACAAAGCGAGGACAGATACGCAGTATTTT
>TRBJ2-2|.|TRBV5-4|.
CASSLVATPSNTGELFF
TGTGCCAGCAGCTTGGTGGCGACACCCTCGAACACCGGGGAGCTGTTTTTT
>TRBJ1-2|TRBD1|TRBV7-9|.
CASSFDRDYGYTF
TGTGCCAGCAGCTTTGACAGGGACTATGGCTACACCTTC
>TRBJ2-3|.|TRBV11-3|.
CASSPRLSDTQYF
TGTGCCAGCAGCCCCCGGTTATCAGATACGCAGTATTTT
>TRBJ2-1|TRBD1|TRBV5-1|.
CASRRDSDHNEQFF
TGCGCCAGCAGGAGGGACAGTGATCACAATGAGCAGTTCTTC